This T cell receptor (beta chain) was documented in a study of control samples from healthy donors and cancer patients. Sequencing used immunoSEQ multiplex PCR; TCRdb keeps in-frame clones, though not all of them. This table holds 130,000 to 150,000 clones, 92% found once. Germline loops: CDR1 MGHDK, CDR2 SYGVNS. Trimming took 5 bases from V and 4 from J, leaving 17 bases between them. This CDR3 contains 15 residues. The sequencing input was blood. The chain is built from TRBV25-1 and TRBJ1-2; unclear D gene. The TCR originated in a man younger than 45 in good health. The CDR3 protein is CASSQRGSPFYGYTF. The CDR3 nucleotides read TGTGCCAGCAGTCAAAGAGGGAGTCCATTCTATGGCTACACCTTC.